These 11 T cell receptor beta chains originate from one sample sequenced in a study of T cell responses to AZD1222 COVID-19 vaccine. TCRdb's copy holds only in-frame clones and misses some; the assay was immunoSEQ multiplex PCR. The sample has roughly 120,000 clones; about 88% are singletons. The material sequenced was peripheral blood, taken 28 days after the second AZD1222 dose. The receptors stem from an adult who received the AZD1222 COVID-19 vaccine.

The gene calls are TRBV18 and TRBJ1-4; 9 nucleotides line up with TRBD1. V shed 1 base, J shed 13 bases, and the junction held 4 bases outside the gene matches. The length of the CDR3 is 13 residues. Germline V gene data show CDR1 as KGHSH and CDR2 as LQKENI. This CDR3 reads CASSPQTGGGLFF. CDR3 nucleotides: TGTGCCAGCTCACCACAAACAGGGGGCGGACTGTTTTTT.

This chain connects TRBV5-4 to TRBJ1-2, with TRBD1 matching over 7 bases. Germline loops: CDR1 SGHNT, CDR2 YYREEE (reference sequence). J gave up 7 bases and V 5 bases, and 8 bases lay outside the gene matches. This CDR3 is 13 amino acids long. The CDR3 bases are TGTGCCAGCAGTCGCGACAGGGACCGTGGCTACACCTTC. Protein: CASSRDRDRGYTF.

This chain uses TRBV10-3 with TRBJ2-7; 7 nucleotides agree with TRBD2. CDR3 length: 14 residues. The V and J ends lost 10 bases and 0 bases, in that order; junction bases with no gene match: 9. Germline loops: CDR1 ENHRY, CDR2 SYGVKD. The CDR3 nucleotides read TGTGCCAACGGGGTCGGGGGGAACTCCTACGAGCAGTACTTC. Translation: CANGVGGNSYEQYF.

V is TRBV7-9 and J is TRBJ1-1; weak D call: TRBD1 (6 bases). In germline, CDR1 is SEHNR, CDR2 FQNEAQ (reference sequence). The V end was cut by 5 bases, the J end by 1 base, with 17 bases between. This CDR3 is built from 16 residues. The CDR3 loop reads CASSPRGEGGNTEAFF. The CDR3 coding sequence is TGTGCCAGCAGCCCAAGGGGAGAGGGGGGGAACACTGAAGCTTTCTTT.

The chain uses TRBV29-1 and TRBJ1-5; TRBD1 aligns across 7 bases. CDR1 is SQVTM, CDR2 ANQGSEA, per germline. After removal of 4 bases from V and 2 bases from J, the junction contained 2 bases not matched to a gene. The CDR3 runs 13 residues. This CDR3 reads CSVAGQRNQPQHF. CDR3 sequence (DNA): TGCAGCGTTGCGGGACAGCGCAATCAGCCCCAGCATTTT.

This chain links TRBV6-5 with TRBJ1-2; D may be TRBD1 (6 bases). Trimming shortened V by 7 bases and J by 2 bases, and 11 bases separated the two germline ends. CDR1 is MNHEY, CDR2 SVGAGI, per germline. The CDR3 has 13 residues. DNA of the CDR3: TGTGCCAGCATGCTACAGGGAAACTATGGCTACACCTTC. This gives the protein CASMLQGNYGYTF.

V is TRBV10-3 and J is TRBJ1-1; D uncertain. The V gene lost 6 bases and the J gene lost 2 bases, with 10 bases spanning the gap. The CDR3 loop spans 13 amino acids. Per the germline V gene, CDR1 is ENHRY and CDR2 is SYGVKD. CDR3 nucleotide sequence: TGTGCCATCAGACGGTTGGGAAACACTGAAGCTTTCTTT. Translated: CAIRRLGNTEAFF.

This sequence joins TRBV13 and TRBJ1-4; D may be TRBD1 (5 bases). The CDR3 loop spans 15 amino acids. Germline CDR1 PRHDT, CDR2 FYEKMQ (reference sequence). The V end lost 10 bases, the J end lost 5 bases, and 20 bases lay between the germline ends. The CDR3 sequence is CATSHRGGANEKLFF. The CDR3 DNA sequence: TGTGCCACCTCCCATCGGGGCGGCGCAAATGAAAAACTGTTTTTT.

This sequence joins TRBV6-7 and TRBJ2-4, with 7 bases that match TRBD1. TRBV6-7 carries the ORF label, with uncertain function. This CDR3 has 18 amino acids. J lost 0 bases, V lost 0 bases, and 8 bases had no gene match. The DNA for the CDR3 is TGTGCCAGCAGTTACTCTGAAAGGACAGGACTAGCCAAAAACATTCAGTACTTC. Protein product: CASSYSERTGLAKNIQYF.

The J gene is TRBJ1-2, the V gene TRBV2; TRBD1 might be the D (6 bases). V was clipped by 0 bases and J by 8 bases, with 13 bases between them. Germline-derived CDR1 and CDR2 are SNHLY and FYNNEI. The CDR3 sequence is 14 residues long. CDR3 sequence (DNA): TGTGCCAGCAGTGAAGCGCGGGGGGCGCACGGCTACACCTTC. As protein: CASSEARGAHGYTF. The whole variable domain, filled in from reference TRBV2 and TRBJ1-2, reads EPEVTQTPSHQVTQMGQEVILRCVPISNHLYFYWYRQILGQKVEFLVSFYNNEISEKSEIFDDQFSVERPDGSNFTLKIRSTKLEDSAMYFCASSEARGAHGYTFGSGTRLTVV.

V and J are TRBV9 and TRBJ2-1; D is ambiguous. Trimming left V 4 bases short and J 10 bases short, with 12 bases between. This CDR3 contains 12 residues. Germline V CDR1 and CDR2: SGDLS, YYNGEE. CDR3 sequence: CASSLAMREQFF. CDR3 DNA sequence: TGTGCCAGCAGCCTCGCGATGAGGGAGCAGTTCTTC.